This T cell receptor (beta chain) appears in the sequencing data of a study of T cells in Graves' hyperthyroidism and ophthalmopathy. From RNA transcripts, TCR beta CDR3 regions were amplified. Primed by the HTBI set, a first-round RT-PCR was run on the TCR CDR3. TCRdb reprocessed the multiplex PCR reads with MiXCR, giving one entry per CDR3 protein. The sample yields 360,000 or so distinct CDR3 sequences, 15% to 20% seen once. V lost 0 bases, J lost 2 bases, and 7 bases lay in between. The CDR3 is 14 residues long. Per the germline V gene, CDR1 is MNHEY and CDR2 is SVGAGI. Input material: blood. This clonotype originated in a woman between 18 and 30 years old with Graves' hyperthyroidism. The chain is built from TRBV6-5 and TRBJ2-5; D is undetermined. The CDR3 sequence is CASSYSNRQETQYF. The DNA for the CDR3 is TGTGCCAGCAGTTACTCGAATAGGCAAGAGACCCAGTACTTC.